This TCR beta chain was sequenced for a study of somatic mutations in cytotoxic T cells in rheumatoid arthritis. Profiling relied on immunoSEQ multiplex PCR, and the TCRdb table lists in-frame clones only, not all of them. The sample holds 2,000 to 2,500 clones; almost 85% are singletons and the top ten take roughly two fifths. Trimming removed 4 bases from V and 5 bases from J; junction bases left unmatched: 6. The CDR3 consists of 14 residues. Germline CDR1 is PRHDT and CDR2 is FYEKMQ (reference sequence). The J gene is TRBJ2-5, the V gene TRBV13; TRBD1 matches 8 bases. Sequencing was carried out using CD8+ T cells sorted from blood. The sequence was obtained from an adult with rheumatoid arthritis. This chain's CDR3 is CASSSGQGGETQYF. The CDR3 DNA reads as TGTGCCAGCAGCTCCGGACAGGGCGGCGAGACCCAGTACTTC.